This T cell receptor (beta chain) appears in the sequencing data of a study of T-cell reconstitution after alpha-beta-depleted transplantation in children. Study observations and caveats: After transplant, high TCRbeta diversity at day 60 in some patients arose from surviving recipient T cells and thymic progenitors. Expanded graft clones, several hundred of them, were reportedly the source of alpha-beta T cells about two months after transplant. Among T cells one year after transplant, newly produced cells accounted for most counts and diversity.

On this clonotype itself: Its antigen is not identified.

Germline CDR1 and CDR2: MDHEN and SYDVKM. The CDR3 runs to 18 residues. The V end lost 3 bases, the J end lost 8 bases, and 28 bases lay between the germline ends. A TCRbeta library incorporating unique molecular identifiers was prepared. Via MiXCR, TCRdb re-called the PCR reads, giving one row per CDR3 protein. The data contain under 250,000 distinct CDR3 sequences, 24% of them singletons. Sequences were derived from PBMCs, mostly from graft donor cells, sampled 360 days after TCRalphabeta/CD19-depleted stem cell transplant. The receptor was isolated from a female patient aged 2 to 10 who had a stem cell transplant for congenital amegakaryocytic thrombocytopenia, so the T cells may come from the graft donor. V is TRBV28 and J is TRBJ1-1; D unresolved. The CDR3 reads CASSFRFETRRRGPEAFF. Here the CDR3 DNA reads TGTGCCAGCAGTTTTCGTTTCGAGACTCGGAGACGCGGTCCCGAAGCTTTCTTT.